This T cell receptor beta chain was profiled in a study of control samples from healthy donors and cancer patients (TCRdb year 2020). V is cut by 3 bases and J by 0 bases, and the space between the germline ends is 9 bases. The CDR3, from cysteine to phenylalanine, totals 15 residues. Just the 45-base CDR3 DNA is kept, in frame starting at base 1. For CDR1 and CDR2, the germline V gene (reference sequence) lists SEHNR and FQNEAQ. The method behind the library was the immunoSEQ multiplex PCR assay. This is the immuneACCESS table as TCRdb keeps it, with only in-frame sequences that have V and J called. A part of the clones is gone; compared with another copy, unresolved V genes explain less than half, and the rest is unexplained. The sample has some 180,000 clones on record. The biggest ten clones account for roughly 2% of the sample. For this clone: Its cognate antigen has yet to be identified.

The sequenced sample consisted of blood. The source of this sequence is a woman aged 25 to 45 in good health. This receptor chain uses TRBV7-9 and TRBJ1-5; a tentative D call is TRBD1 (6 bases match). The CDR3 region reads CASSFSGDSNQPQHF. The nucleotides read TGTGCCAGCAGCTTCTCAGGGGATAGCAATCAGCCCCAGCATTTT.